The source of this TCR beta chain is a study of blood T cell repertoires in COVID-19. Study overall: COVID-19 samples, acute and convalescent, were from the United States, Italy and Spain. The analysed material was cDNA or gDNA that came from T cells, B-cell-depleted T cells, or PBMCs.

Source study methods: Quantification of nucleated cells was approximated via reference gene primer amplification. Generated by immunoSEQ multiplex PCR, the TCRdb table keeps only in-frame clones and is missing some. That table supplies the V and J calls and clone size; D and trimming were determined from the DNA. The sample has about 120,000 clones; over 75% are singletons. Germline-derived CDR1 and CDR2 are SGDLS and YYNGEE. The CDR3 spans 15 residues. V lost 0 bases, J lost 4 bases, and 2 bases stayed unmatched. A word on this clone: This same CDR3 is encoded by further DNA sequences in the sample.

The TCR sequence derives from a woman aged 80 or over with acute or convalescent COVID-19. The sequenced material came from peripheral blood. This sequence joins TRBV9 and TRBJ2-1; 9 nucleotides line up with TRBD2. CDR3 region: CASSVASGGYNEQFF. CDR3 coding DNA: TGTGCCAGCAGCGTAGCCAGCGGGGGGTACAATGAGCAGTTCTTC.